The 4 T cell receptor beta chains presented below share a single source sample, sequenced in a study of blood T cells in healthy people across ages. The authors ran a second PCR of about 6 to 12 cycles using a sample-barcoded 5' primer and a J-beta primer mix. TCRdb called the 5' RACE reads again in MiXCR, with one record for every CDR3 protein. The top ten clones hold 8.5% to 9.5% of a sample with approximately 580,000 distinct CDR3 sequences, 24% of them seen once. This sample was shared with a second study, whose subject was T cells of mothers and their children.

Sequenced material: blood. The receptors originated from a boy aged 5-17 years in good health.

V and J are TRBV20-1 and TRBJ2-1, with TRBD2 identical over 10 bases. Per the germline V gene, CDR1 is DFQATT and CDR2 is SNEGSKA (reference sequence). The CDR3 contains 14 residues. V shed 6 bases, J shed 5 bases, and the junction held 7 bases outside the gene matches. CDR3 sequence reads: CSAKAGGPHNEQFF. Written as DNA, the CDR3 is TGCAGTGCAAAAGCGGGAGGGCCGCACAATGAGCAGTTCTTC.

V usage is TRBV20-1 and J usage is TRBJ1-5; D is undetermined. The V end was cut by 3 bases, the J end by 0 bases, with 12 bases between. Germline loops: CDR1 DFQATT, CDR2 SNEGSKA (reference sequence). This CDR3 comprises 15 residues. The CDR3 loop reads CSASPEDYSNQPQHF. CDR3 DNA sequence: TGCAGTGCTAGTCCCGAGGACTATAGCAATCAGCCCCAGCATTTT.

This clonotype showed up just a few times. The chain carries TRBV20-1 and TRBJ2-7, with a possible D match to TRBD2 (6 bases). The V gene's germline CDR1 is DFQATT and CDR2 SNEGSKA (reference sequence). The V end lost 2 bases, the J end lost 5 bases, and 10 bases lay between the germline ends. This CDR3 is 12 amino acids long. The DNA for the CDR3 is TGCAGTGCTAGAAGGGCTAGCGACGAGCAGTACTTC. This codes for CSARRASDEQYF.

The CDR3 DNA sequence: TGCGCCAGCAGCCAAGATTCTCGGGCTTTGACAGATACGCAGTATTTT. Translation gives CASSQDSRALTDTQYF. The rearrangement joins TRBV4-3 to TRBJ2-3; D unresolved. The CDR3 has 16 amino acids. CDR1 is LGHNA, CDR2 YSLEER, per germline. V lost 0 bases and J lost 3, with 13 bases in between.